This TCR beta chain was sequenced in a study of response to subunit inactivated influenza vaccine. This clonotype was recorded at least ten times. Its antigen is not identified. Study results and limitations: Authors suggested seasonal influenza vaccinations each recruit few new T cells.

TCRdb re-called the RT-PCR reads through MiXCR, storing one row per CDR3 protein. The table records around 200,000 distinct CDR3 sequences, approximately 8.7% of them present only once. The origin of this receptor is a middle-aged man who received an inactivated influenza vaccine. The sequenced sample was non-naive T cells sorted from PBMCs, obtained on the day of vaccination.

The CDR3, as DNA: TGCAGCGTTGGCAGGGGGCCGGGGATCAACAATGAGCAGTTCTTC. As protein: CSVGRGPGINNEQFF. The chain employs TRBV29-1 and TRBJ2-1; TRBD1 matches 8 bases. V dropped 4 bases and J dropped 5; count of bases not matched to a gene: 10. The germline gives CDR1 SQVTM, CDR2 ANQGSEA. CDR3 size: 15 residues.